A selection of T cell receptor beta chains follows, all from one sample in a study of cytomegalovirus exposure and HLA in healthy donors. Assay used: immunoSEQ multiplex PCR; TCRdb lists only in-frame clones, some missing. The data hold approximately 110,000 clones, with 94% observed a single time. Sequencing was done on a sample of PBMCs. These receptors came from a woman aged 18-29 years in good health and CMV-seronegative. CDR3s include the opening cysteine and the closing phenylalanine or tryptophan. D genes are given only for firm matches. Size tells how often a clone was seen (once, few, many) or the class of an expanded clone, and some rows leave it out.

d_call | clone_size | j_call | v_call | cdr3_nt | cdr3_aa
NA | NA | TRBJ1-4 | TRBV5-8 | TGTGCCAGCAGCTTCGGACGGACTACTAATGAAAAACTGTTTTTT | CASSFGRTTNEKLFF
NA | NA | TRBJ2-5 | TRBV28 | TGTGCCAGCAGTCCAAGGGGGTTAGGGGAGGAGACCCAGTACTTC | CASSPRGLGEETQYF
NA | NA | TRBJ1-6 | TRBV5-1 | TGCGCCAGCAGCTTAAAGGCAGGGAATAATTCACCCCTCCACTTT | CASSLKAGNNSPLHF
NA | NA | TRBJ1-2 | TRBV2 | TGTGCCAGCAGTGAATACTCAGGGCATATCTATGGCTACACCTTC | CASSEYSGHIYGYTF
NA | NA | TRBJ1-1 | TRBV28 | TGTGCCAGCAGTCTAACAGGGCTCGGCACTGAAGCTTTCTTT | CASSLTGLGTEAFF
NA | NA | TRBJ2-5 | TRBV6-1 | TGTGCCAGCAGCCGACCCCGGGAGCAGTACTTC | CASSRPREQYF
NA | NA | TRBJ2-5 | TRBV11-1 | TGTGCCAGCAGCTTAAGTCGTCTTTCACTACCACAAGAGACCCAGTACTTC | CASSLSRLSLPQETQYF
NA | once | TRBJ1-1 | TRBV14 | TGTGCCAGCAGTAAGGGGGGGGGTTTGGCGTCTGAAGCTTTCTTT | CASSKGGGLASEAFF
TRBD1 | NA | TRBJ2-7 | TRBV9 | TGTGCCAGCAGCGTATCAGGGGGCACGGGTGAGCAGTACTTC | CASSVSGGTGEQYF
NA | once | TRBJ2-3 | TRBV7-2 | TGTGCCAGCAGCTCCTATGGAGATACGCAGTATTTT | CASSSYGDTQYF
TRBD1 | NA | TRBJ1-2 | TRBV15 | TGTGCCACCAGCAGTGGCCGGGACAGCGCTTTTTATGGCTACACCTTC | CATSSGRDSAFYGYTF
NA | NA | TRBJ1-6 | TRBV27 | TGTGCCAGCAGTTGGGGGGAAGTTTCACCCCTCCACTTT | CASSWGEVSPLHF